The clone carrying this T cell receptor (beta chain) has more than one count but fewer than ten. This entry belongs to a study of T-cell memory formation after mild COVID-19. CDR1 and CDR2 from the germline V gene are SGHAT and FQNNGV. The CDR3 is 17 amino acids. The V gene end was trimmed by 4 bases and the J gene end by 4 bases; junction bases not matched to a gene: 6. TCRdb used MiXCR to reprocess the 5' RACE reads, holding one entry per CDR3 protein. This sample has some 300,000 distinct CDR3 sequences, with 20% to 25% found just once. This chain connects TRBV11-2 to TRBJ2-1, with 14 bases that match TRBD2. The sequence derives from a man younger than 35 who had mild COVID-19 (a few samples of this study predate the infection). Cell type and time point are not known. Sequenced: PBMCs or a T cell subset sorted from them (not recorded which). The CDR3, as DNA: TGTGCCAGCAGCTCAAGGACTAGCGGGGGGCAGTACAATGAGCAGTTCTTC. Protein: CASSSRTSGGQYNEQFF.